The 20 T cell receptor beta chains reported below all come from one sample, sequenced in a study of blood T cell repertoires in COVID-19. Profiled with immunoSEQ multiplex PCR; TCRdb holds only in-frame clones, not every one. The sample contains some 150,000 clones, about 80% of which appear only once. Sequenced input: peripheral blood. The receptors derive from an elderly woman with acute or convalescent COVID-19.

The rearrangement uses TRBV7-6 and TRBJ1-4; D remains unclear. CDR1 and CDR2 from the germline V gene are SGHVS and FNYEAQ. The CDR3 length is 15 residues. The V and J ends lost 5 bases and 3 bases respectively, with 13 bases between them. CDR3 protein: CASSRSGGANEKLFF. CDR3 coding DNA: TGTGCCAGCAGCCGTTCGGGCGGGGCTAATGAAAAACTGTTTTTT.

The J gene is TRBJ1-5, the V gene TRBV7-9; D is unresolved. V was shortened by 5 bases and J by 7 bases, with 9 bases between the two germline ends. This CDR3 is built from 12 residues. The germline V gene has CDR1 SEHNR and CDR2 FQNEAQ (reference sequence). The CDR3 DNA sequence: TGTGCCAGCAGCCCCCCGGGGCAGCCCCAGCATTTT. This sequence encodes CASSPPGQPQHF.

The chain has TRBV6-2 or TRBV6-3 and TRBJ2-7; D is unclear. The V and J ends lost 6 bases and 0 bases respectively, with 9 bases between them. Per germline, CDR1 MNHEY and CDR2 SVGEGT. The CDR3 is 13 residues long. The CDR3 nucleotides read TGTGCCAGCAGCGGTAGGAGCTCCTACGAGCAGTACTTC. This encodes CASSGRSSYEQYF.

The chain recombines TRBV5-1 with TRBJ1-5; D remains ambiguous. Trimming cost V 0 bases and J 6 bases, with 7 bases left between them. Germline CDR1 and CDR2: SGHRS and YFSETQ. CDR3 length: 13 residues. The chain's CDR3 is CASSLAPGQPQHF. Written as DNA, the CDR3 is TGCGCCAGCAGCTTGGCCCCGGGTCAGCCCCAGCATTTT.

The CDR3 is CASSMGGQDTGELFF. The CDR3 DNA sequence: TGTGCCAGTAGTATGGGGGGGCAGGACACCGGGGAGCTGTTTTTT. V and J are TRBV19 and TRBJ2-2; a weak D match, TRBD2 (7 bases). V was shortened by 3 bases and J by 3 bases, with 11 bases between the two germline ends. Germline assignment: CDR1 LNHDA and CDR2 SQIVND (reference sequence). The CDR3 has 15 amino acids.

The chain carries TRBV12-5 and TRBJ1-1; 8 nucleotides agree with TRBD1. CDR1 and CDR2 from the germline V gene are LGHNT and FRNRAP. The CDR3 is made up of 14 amino acids. After removal of 6 bases from V and 5 bases from J, the junction contained 8 bases not matched to a gene. The DNA for the CDR3 is TGTGCTAGTGGAAAACAGGGGGTCGGGACTGAAGCTTTCTTT. Its protein is CASGKQGVGTEAFF.

J is TRBJ1-3 and V is TRBV27; 9 positions match TRBD1. The CDR3 is made up of 21 amino acids. The trim removed 5 bases at V and 0 bases at J, leaving 20 bases unmatched. Germline V gives CDR1 MNHEY, CDR2 SMNVEV (reference sequence). The CDR3 DNA is TGTGCCAGCAGTCGTATGGGATCATGGGGGACAGGGTTGGGCTCTGGAAACACCATATATTTT. It specifies CASSRMGSWGTGLGSGNTIYF.

The chain couples TRBV2 to TRBJ1-5; D unclear. The CDR3 has 13 amino acids. Germline V gene sequence: CDR1 SNHLY, CDR2 FYNNEI. Trimming removed 6 bases from V and 6 bases from J, with 12 bases in between. CDR3 nucleotide sequence: TGTGCCAGCAGCGCGGGAGCGACTCAGCCCCAGCATTTT. Its protein is CASSAGATQPQHF. Combining the CDR3 with reference TRBV2 and TRBJ1-5 gives the whole variable domain EPEVTQTPSHQVTQMGQEVILRCVPISNHLYFYWYRQILGQKVEFLVSFYNNEISEKSEIFDDQFSVERPDGSNFTLKIRSTKLEDSAMYFCASSAGATQPQHFGDGTRLSIL.

The gene calls are TRBV6-5 and TRBJ1-2; 9 bases fit TRBD1. There are 15 residues in the CDR3. Germline V lookup: CDR1 MNHEY, CDR2 SVGAGI. The junction had 9 bases not matched to a gene; V was cut back by 4 bases and J by 6 bases. Written as DNA, the CDR3 is TGTGCCAGCAGTTTCCAGGGACAGGGTGCGCATGGCTACACCTTC. This sequence encodes CASSFQGQGAHGYTF.

This clone occurred a few times. V usage is TRBV29-1 and J usage is TRBJ1-2; D possibly corresponds to TRBD1 (5 bases). Germline assignment: CDR1 SQVTM and CDR2 ANQGSEA. The V end was cut by 2 bases, the J end by 4 bases, with 11 bases between. The CDR3 contains 13 residues. CDR3 DNA sequence: TGCAGCGTTGAAAAGGGGATGAGCTATGGCTACACCTTC. Residues: CSVEKGMSYGYTF.

The chain combines TRBV5-1 with TRBJ1-4; 8 nucleotides agree with TRBD1. J lost 3 bases, V lost 4 bases, and 5 bases had no gene match. Germline V gene lookup returns CDR1 SGHRS and CDR2 YFSETQ. This CDR3 contains 15 residues. The CDR3 is CASSDPTGANEKLFF. The CDR3 region has the DNA TGCGCCAGCAGCGACCCGACAGGGGCTAATGAAAAACTGTTTTTT. Together with reference TRBV5-1 and TRBJ1-4, the CDR3 gives the full variable domain: KAGVTQTPRYLIKTRGQQVTLSCSPISGHRSVSWYQQTPGQGLQFLFEYFSETQRNKGNFPGRFSGRQFSNSRSEMNVSTLELGDSALYLCASSDPTGANEKLFFGSGTQLSVL.

The V call is TRBV19, the J call TRBJ1-5; 7 bases map to TRBD1. This CDR3 is 14 amino acids long. V was pared by 5 bases and J by 9 bases, with 10 bases of the junction left unmatched. From germline, CDR1 is LNHDA and CDR2 SQIVND (reference sequence). The CDR3 coding sequence is TGTGCCAGTAGTTACCGGGACAGAGAACGGCCCCAGCATTTT. Its protein is CASSYRDRERPQHF.

V usage is TRBV27 and J usage is TRBJ1-2, with TRBD1 matching 10 bases. The CDR3 has 18 amino acids. V trimming: 4 bases; J trimming: 6 bases; junction bases outside the gene matches: 17. In germline, CDR1 is MNHEY, CDR2 SMNVEV (reference sequence). CDR3 residues: CASSSSDRGLLSVHGYTF. Here the CDR3 DNA reads TGTGCCAGCAGTTCGAGCGACAGGGGGCTTTTGTCCGTGCATGGCTACACCTTC.

This chain links TRBV15 with TRBJ1-5, with D possibly TRBD1 on 6 matching bases. Looked up from germline, CDR1 is LNHNV and CDR2 is YYDKDF (reference sequence). V was cut by 0 bases and J by 1 base, with 19 bases left in between. The CDR3 totals 19 residues. The chain's CDR3 is CATSRDPWDTHRSNQPQHF. The CDR3 nucleotides are TGTGCCACCAGCAGAGATCCGTGGGACACCCATAGAAGCAATCAGCCCCAGCATTTT.

The J gene is TRBJ2-2, the V gene TRBV7-2; no definite D call. V was pared by 8 bases and J by 3 bases, with 7 bases between. The germline CDR1 and CDR2 sequences are SGHTA and FQGNSA. This CDR3 contains 12 residues. CDR3 protein: CASGGYTGELFF. DNA of the CDR3: TGTGCCAGCGGCGGATACACCGGGGAGCTGTTTTTT.

The CDR3 loop is CATSSMGTGDYEQYF. The CDR3 DNA reads as TGTGCCACCAGCTCCATGGGGACAGGGGATTACGAGCAGTACTTC. The chain couples TRBV15 to TRBJ2-7; TRBD1 matches at 10 bases. The V segment lost 5 bases and the J segment 4 bases; nucleotides outside the gene matches: 8. This CDR3 is built from 15 residues. The germline V gene has CDR1 LNHNV and CDR2 YYDKDF (reference sequence).

The chain combines TRBV4-1 with TRBJ1-6, with D possibly TRBD1 on 5 matching bases. Trimming cost V 0 bases and J 3 bases, with 12 bases left between them. CDR3 length equals 17 residues. CDR1 and CDR2 from the germline V gene are MGHRA and YSYEKL. The CDR3 sequence: CASSQEGGRVYNSPLHF. The CDR3 DNA reads as TGCGCCAGCAGCCAAGAGGGGGGACGGGTCTATAATTCACCCCTCCACTTT.

This chain links TRBV25-1 with TRBJ2-3; 13 bases are shared with TRBD2. Losses at the gene ends were 5 bases for V and 5 bases for J; bases not matched to a gene: 4. This CDR3 has 15 amino acids. Germline-derived CDR1 and CDR2 are MGHDK and SYGVNS. The CDR3 protein is CASSPGLAGEDTQYF. DNA of the CDR3: TGTGCCAGCAGTCCCGGACTAGCGGGGGAAGATACGCAGTATTTT.

The J gene is TRBJ1-2, the V gene TRBV6-5; no clear D. Germline CDR1 is MNHEY and CDR2 is SVGAGI. V lost 6 bases to trimming and J lost 0 bases, with 14 bases between them. This CDR3 is 15 amino acids long. The CDR3 here is CASRERPVANYGYTF. The CDR3 DNA is TGTGCCAGCAGGGAGAGGCCCGTTGCTAACTATGGCTACACCTTC.

The V gene is TRBV6-1, the J gene TRBJ2-1, with 9 bases that match TRBD1. In germline, CDR1 is MNHNS, CDR2 SASEGT. This CDR3 has 18 amino acids. V dropped 2 bases and J dropped 8; count of bases not matched to a gene: 16. DNA of the CDR3: TGTGCCAGCAGTGAATCATTCTCCGGGACAGGGCGTACGTATGAGCAGTTCTTC. Amino acids: CASSESFSGTGRTYEQFF.